The 11 T cell receptor beta chains in this list originate from one sample, sequenced in a study of blood T cell repertoires in COVID-19 (dated by TCRdb to 2018 to 2020). Library preparation was by the immunoSEQ multiplex PCR assay. The table was pulled from immuneACCESS by TCRdb, which kept in-frame rearrangements only. Such tables lose some clones; where checked, under half of the loss comes from unresolved V genes, and the rest has no known cause. Recorded for this sample are 300,000 to 400,000 clones; more than 85% of them occurred a single time. Around 3.9% of the sample comes from the top ten. The sample was PBMCs or T cells enriched from blood (not recorded which). The receptors were gathered from a woman aged 25 to 39 who had been exposed to COVID-19.

The chain combines TRBV20-1 with TRBJ2-1; perhaps TRBD2 as D (5 bases). V was clipped by 6 bases and J by 6 bases, with 6 bases between them. Germline V gives CDR1 DFQATT, CDR2 SNEGSKA (reference sequence). This CDR3 is 10 amino acids long. The CDR3 bases are TGCAGTGCCCTAGCCAATGAGCAGTTCTTC. Its translation is CSALANEQFF.

This rearrangement joins TRBV7-9 to TRBJ1-1; 9 nucleotides agree with TRBD1. The CDR3 has 15 amino acids. The ends lost 5 bases at V and 4 bases at J; junction bases unmatched: 8. Germline V CDR1 and CDR2: SEHNR, FQNEAQ (reference sequence). The CDR3 DNA reads TGTGCCAGCAGCATGAACAGGGGGCGCGGCACTGAAGCTTTCTTT. It yields the protein CASSMNRGRGTEAFF.

The chain links TRBV18 to TRBJ1-1, with D unresolved. V gave up 1 base and J gave up 2 bases, with 8 bases separating them. From germline, CDR1 is KGHSH and CDR2 LQKENI. The CDR3 is 14 amino acids. For the CDR3, the DNA is TGTGCCAGCTCACCACGATCCTACAACACTGAAGCTTTCTTT. Its translation is CASSPRSYNTEAFF.

This chain links TRBV18 with TRBJ2-5; 9 bases match TRBD2. J lost 5 bases, V lost 2 bases, and 6 bases had no gene match. Germline lookup yields CDR1 KGHSH and CDR2 LQKENI. The CDR3 is 15 amino acids. This chain's CDR3 is CASSPVAGGRETQYF. Here the CDR3 DNA reads TGTGCCAGCTCACCAGTGGCGGGGGGGCGTGAGACCCAGTACTTC.

This clone appeared once. The rearrangement links TRBV3-1 (or the pseudogene TRBV3-2) to TRBJ1-5, with D tentatively TRBD1 (5 bases). Looked up from germline, CDR1 is LGHDT and CDR2 is YNNKEL (reference sequence). V was pared by 0 bases and J by 5 bases, with 20 bases between. CDR3 length: 18 residues. The CDR3 is CASSQDGPYGGYDQPQHF. The CDR3, as DNA: TGTGCCAGCAGCCAAGATGGCCCCTACGGGGGTTATGATCAGCCCCAGCATTTT.

V and J are TRBV19 and TRBJ1-5; 9 bases align to TRBD1. The CDR3 sequence is 15 residues long. Germline V gene sequence: CDR1 LNHDA, CDR2 SQIVND (reference sequence). The J segment lost 4 bases and the V segment lost 7 bases, leaving 8 bases of the junction unmatched. CDR3 DNA sequence: TGTGCCAGTACCCTAGGGACAGGGCCTAATCAGCCCCAGCATTTT. It encodes CASTLGTGPNQPQHF.

The chain's CDR3 is CASSISHNEKLFF. The CDR3 DNA reads as TGTGCCAGTAGTATCAGTCATAATGAAAAACTGTTTTTT. J is TRBJ1-4 and V is TRBV19; D is unclear. Germline CDR1 and CDR2: LNHDA and SQIVND (reference sequence). The CDR3 loop spans 13 amino acids. Trimming took 3 bases from V and 4 from J, leaving 6 bases between them.

J is TRBJ2-4 and V is TRBV7-9, with 7 bases identical to TRBD2. J lost 7 bases, V lost 5 bases, and 8 bases had no gene match. This CDR3 comprises 14 residues. Germline CDR1 reads SEHNR; CDR2 reads FQNEAQ (reference sequence). The CDR3 spells CASSRREGGNIQYF. The CDR3 DNA reads as TGTGCCAGCAGCCGTCGCGAGGGAGGGAACATTCAGTACTTC.

The chain recombines TRBV9 with TRBJ2-5; 10 positions match TRBD1. CDR1 is SGDLS and CDR2 is YYNGEE in the germline V gene. J lost 5 bases, V lost 4 bases, and 5 bases had no gene match. This CDR3 has 14 residues. CDR3 sequence (DNA): TGTGCCAGCAGCCGGCGGGACAGGGGCGAGACCCAGTACTTC. Translated: CASSRRDRGETQYF.

The chain links TRBV18 to TRBJ1-5, with 7 bases matching TRBD1. CDR1 and CDR2 (germline): KGHSH, LQKENI. Unmatched junction bases numbered 14, after V lost 2 bases and J lost 7 bases. The CDR3 runs 17 residues. The CDR3 DNA is TGTGCCAGCTCACCATACGTTAACAGGGGAAGTAGACAGCCCCAGCATTTT. This gives the protein CASSPYVNRGSRQPQHF.

The rearrangement uses TRBV3-1 (or the pseudogene TRBV3-2) and TRBJ2-5; D remains unclear. V lost 0 bases and J lost 2, with 7 bases in between. Looked up from germline, CDR1 is LGHDT and CDR2 is YNNKEL (reference sequence). CDR3 length equals 14 residues. In DNA form, the CDR3 reads TGTGCCAGCAGCCAAGATACATTTCAAGAGACCCAGTACTTC. Its protein product is CASSQDTFQETQYF.